The 27 T cell receptor beta chains presented below share a single source sample, sequenced in a study of blood T cells in healthy people across ages. For the second PCR, which ran for 7 to 11 cycles, a sample-barcoded 5' primer and a J-beta primer mix were used. TCRdb redid the calling of the 5' RACE reads with MiXCR, one entry per CDR3 protein. The sample shows approximately 850,000 distinct CDR3 sequences, roughly 44% of them seen only once. The material sequenced was blood. All receptors come from a man aged 60-69 years in good health.

The V and J genes are TRBV11-2 and TRBJ2-7; TRBD2 agrees at 9 bases. The J segment lost 2 bases and the V segment lost 1 base, leaving 6 bases of the junction unmatched. Germline lookup yields CDR1 SGHAT and CDR2 FQNNGV. This CDR3 spans 16 amino acids. The CDR3 coding sequence is TGTGCCAGCAGCTTAGCCTGGGCTAGCGGGACCTACGAGCAGTACTTC. Protein: CASSLAWASGTYEQYF.

This sequence joins TRBV20-1 and TRBJ1-5; D call uncertain. The CDR3 is made up of 13 amino acids. The germline V gene has CDR1 DFQATT and CDR2 SNEGSKA (reference sequence). V lost 6 bases and J lost 5, with 14 bases in between. DNA for the CDR3: TGCAGTGCGCATAAAGGTCCCGATCAGCCCCAGCATTTT. It codes for CSAHKGPDQPQHF.

This clonotype was recorded a few times. The rearrangement links TRBV3-1 to TRBJ2-1; D tentatively fits TRBD1 or TRBD2 (5 bases each). Germline V gene data show CDR1 as LGHDT and CDR2 as YNNKEL (reference sequence). The CDR3 spans 15 residues. The V gene lost 2 bases and the J gene lost 5 bases, with 13 bases spanning the gap. In DNA form, the CDR3 reads TGTGCCAGCAGCCAAATACTAGGGGCAAACAATGAGCAGTTCTTC. Translation gives CASSQILGANNEQFF.

This chain joins TRBV5-1 and TRBJ2-7; D not resolved. CDR1 SGHRS and CDR2 YFSETQ come from the germline V gene. The CDR3 loop spans 16 amino acids. V was pared by 0 bases and J by 2 bases, with 15 bases between. The CDR3 protein is CASSLVSWGTTYEQYF. CDR3 coding DNA: TGCGCCAGCAGCTTGGTGTCTTGGGGAACCACCTACGAGCAGTACTTC.

This clonotype was counted only a few times. The chain is built from TRBV6-6 and TRBJ1-1, with 9 nucleotides matching TRBD1. V was clipped by 4 bases and J by 5 bases; unmatched bases: 5. This CDR3 is 14 amino acids long. From germline, CDR1 is MNHNY and CDR2 SVGAGI (reference sequence). In DNA form, the CDR3 reads TGTGCCAGCAGTTGGACAGGGGCTGGTACTGAAGCTTTCTTT. Encoded protein: CASSWTGAGTEAFF.

A single count supports this clonotype. It may be a read error: a sequence one base away is much more abundant. The V gene is TRBV12-3 or TRBV12-4, the J gene TRBJ2-5, with TRBD1 identical over 7 bases. The CDR3 spans 15 residues. The junction had 11 bases not matched to a gene; V was cut back by 6 bases and J by 4 bases. CDR3: CASRLDRVRGETQYF. The CDR3 DNA is TGTGCCAGCAGACTCGACAGGGTCAGGGGAGAGACCCAGTACTTC.

This rearrangement joins TRBV20-1 to TRBJ2-1, with 13 nucleotides matching TRBD2. The CDR3 extends over 17 amino acids. CDR1 and CDR2 from the germline V gene are DFQATT and SNEGSKA (reference sequence). Trimming at V came to 6 bases and at J to 0 bases, leaving 8 bases not matched to a gene. CDR3 nucleotide sequence: TGCAGTGCACGGACTAGCGGGGGTTCGAGCTCCTACAATGAGCAGTTCTTC. It translates to CSARTSGGSSSYNEQFF.

The chain combines TRBV3-1 with TRBJ1-2, with 7 bases matching TRBD1. The CDR3 covers 17 residues. Germline trimming cut 1 base from V and 7 bases from J; bases unmatched to any gene: 15. Germline CDR1 LGHDT, CDR2 YNNKEL (reference sequence). The CDR3 bases are TGTGCCAGCAGCCAAGCCGGACAGGTAGGGCTCGTTCGTGGCTACACCTTC. Amino acid sequence: CASSQAGQVGLVRGYTF.

This clonotype was seen a handful of times. V and J are TRBV5-1 and TRBJ2-1; TRBD1 matches 11 bases. Germline V gives CDR1 SGHRS, CDR2 YFSETQ. The CDR3 runs 15 residues. The V gene end was trimmed by 0 bases and the J gene end by 7 bases; junction bases not matched to a gene: 3. DNA for the CDR3: TGCGCCAGCAGCTTGGGGACAGGGGGCTTGAATGAGCAGTTCTTC. This encodes CASSLGTGGLNEQFF.

This clonotype was found a few times. The chain carries TRBV7-3 and TRBJ1-6; D might be TRBD1 (5 bases). This CDR3 is built from 14 residues. CDR1 SGHTA and CDR2 FQGTGA come from the germline V gene. Trimming took off 2 bases at V and 7 bases at J, with 9 bases between the two ends. This CDR3 reads CASSLGAGNSPLHF. The CDR3 coding sequence is TGTGCCAGCAGCTTAGGGGCAGGAAATTCACCCCTCCACTTT.

Note on this clonotype: With a much larger clone just one base away, this may be a read error. The chain carries TRBV6-6 and TRBJ2-4; D is undetermined. The germline CDR1 and CDR2 sequences are MNHNY and SVGAGI (reference sequence). The germline V and J ends were trimmed by 8 bases and 8 bases, with 10 bases remaining between them. This CDR3 region has 11 residues. CDR3 coding DNA: TGTGCCAGCGCGGCAAGGGACATTCAGTACTTC. Translation gives CASAARDIQYF.

The V gene is TRBV20-1, the J gene TRBJ2-4; maybe TRBD1 (6 bases). The J call is uncertain, as TRBJ2-7 better fits the DNA end. Germline CDR1 and CDR2: DFQATT and SNEGSKA (reference sequence). The CDR3 is 12 residues long. CDR3 protein: CSALGQSSEQYF. Here the CDR3 DNA reads TGCAGTGCCCTCGGACAGTCGTCCGAGCAGTACTTC.

This sequence joins TRBV14 and TRBJ1-4; D is possibly TRBD1 (5 bases). Looked up from germline, CDR1 is SGHDN and CDR2 is FVKESK. This CDR3 has 13 amino acids. V lost 3 bases and J 8 bases, leaving 10 bases between the germline ends. The DNA of the CDR3 is TGTGCCAGCAGCCAGATAAAGGGGGAAAAACTGTTTTTT. Residues: CASSQIKGEKLFF.

The V gene is TRBV5-1, the J gene TRBJ1-1; the D is unclear. The CDR3 is 14 residues long. Per germline, CDR1 SGHRS and CDR2 YFSETQ. Trimming took off 4 bases at V and 1 base at J, with 11 bases between the two ends. This chain's CDR3 is CASSLRKGNTEAFF. The CDR3 DNA reads TGCGCCAGCAGCCTGAGGAAGGGGAACACTGAAGCTTTCTTT.

The chain has TRBV4-1 and TRBJ1-5; maybe TRBD1 (6 bases). This CDR3 is built from 14 residues. Germline CDR1 and CDR2: MGHRA and YSYEKL. V gave up 4 bases and J gave up 4 bases, with 11 bases separating them. In nucleotides, the CDR3 is TGCGCCAGCAGCCCGAGGACAGTTAATCAGCCCCAGCATTTT. Amino acids: CASSPRTVNQPQHF.

The J gene is TRBJ2-7, the V gene TRBV4-1; 8 bases are shared with TRBD2. There are 17 residues in the CDR3. V was pared by 0 bases and J by 4 bases, with 11 bases of the junction left unmatched. CDR1 and CDR2 (germline): MGHRA, YSYEKL. This CDR3 reads CASSQDKSGGPGYEQYF. As DNA, the CDR3 is TGCGCCAGCAGCCAAGATAAGAGCGGGGGTCCGGGTTACGAGCAGTACTTC.

As concerns this clonotype: The junction departs from germline at one end; a sequencing error may be responsible. The chain is built from TRBV7-8 and TRBJ1-6; D uncertain. Germline V lookup: CDR1 SGHVS, CDR2 FQNEAQ. CDR3 size: 16 residues. CDR3 nucleotides: TGTGCCAGCAGCTTAGCAGCGAGCTCCTATAAGTCACCCCTCCACTTT. As protein: CASSLAASSYKSPLHF.

The J gene is TRBJ2-2, the V gene TRBV6-1; D remains unclear. CDR3 length equals 14 residues. V was trimmed by 4 bases and J by 2 bases, leaving 8 bases between them. CDR1 is MNHNS, CDR2 SASEGT, per germline. CDR3 protein: CASSGDLNTGELFF. The CDR3 nucleotides are TGTGCCAGCAGTGGAGACCTCAACACCGGGGAGCTGTTTTTT.

There are a few counts of this clonotype. V and J are TRBV6-2 or TRBV6-3 and TRBJ2-4, with D possibly TRBD2 on 5 matching bases. The DNA end is more similar to TRBJ2-7, so the J call may be wrong. Germline values: CDR1 MNHEY, CDR2 SVGEGT. The CDR3 covers 13 residues. The CDR3 nucleotides read TGTGCCAGCAGTGACGCCCAAGCGGACGAGCAGTACTTC. Encoded protein: CASSDAQADEQYF.

This clonotype has just one count. This chain connects TRBV28 to TRBJ2-5, with D maybe TRBD1 (6 bases). The J call may be mistaken, given a closer DNA end match to TRBJ2-1. The CDR3 runs to 14 residues. Germline V gene lookup returns CDR1 MDHEN and CDR2 SYDVKM. The CDR3 here is CASSFWDTQETQFF. In DNA, the CDR3 is TGTGCCAGCAGTTTCTGGGACACCCAAGAGACCCAGTTCTTC.

The J gene is TRBJ2-7, the V gene TRBV7-6, with D perhaps matching TRBD1 or TRBD2 (5 bases each). Germline V gene sequence: CDR1 SGHVS, CDR2 FNYEAQ. This CDR3 spans 14 amino acids. Trimming took off 0 bases at V and 4 bases at J, with 10 bases between the two ends. The CDR3 here is CASSLAGAGYEQYF. CDR3 bases: TGTGCCAGCAGCTTAGCAGGGGCGGGTTACGAGCAGTACTTC.

The sample holds a few counts of this clonotype. The chain couples TRBV6-2 or TRBV6-3 to TRBJ2-6, with 9 bases fitting TRBD1. The J segment lost 0 bases and the V segment lost 7 bases, leaving 10 bases of the junction unmatched. CDR3 length: 18 residues. CDR1 is MNHEY and CDR2 is SVGEGT in the germline V gene. CDR3 nucleotides: TGTGCCAGCACCTTCCTGGGACAGGGATTCTCTGGGGCCAACGTCCTGACTTTC. Residues: CASTFLGQGFSGANVLTF.

The chain links TRBV3-1 to TRBJ2-7; 9 bases fit TRBD1. V shed 7 bases, J shed 2 bases, and the junction held 9 bases outside the gene matches. The CDR3 spans 15 residues. Per germline, CDR1 LGHDT and CDR2 YNNKEL (reference sequence). The CDR3 region has the DNA TGTGCCAGCAACCCGGGACAGGGAGGAGCCTACGAGCAGTACTTC. Amino acids: CASNPGQGGAYEQYF.

The chain links TRBV4-3 to TRBJ2-1, with 9 bases fitting TRBD2. After removal of 0 bases from V and 0 bases from J, the junction contained 12 bases not matched to a gene. CDR3 length equals 20 residues. CDR1 is LGHNA and CDR2 is YSLEER in the germline V gene. The CDR3 loop is CASSQEVYASGVSSYNEQFF. For the CDR3, the DNA is TGCGCCAGCAGCCAAGAGGTTTATGCTAGCGGGGTCAGCTCCTACAATGAGCAGTTCTTC.

This clonotype was counted between two and nine times. The chain links TRBV6-1 to TRBJ2-1; 9 nucleotides align to TRBD2. In germline, CDR1 is MNHNS, CDR2 SASEGT. V lost 6 bases and J lost 6; bases outside the gene matches: 9. The CDR3 is 15 residues long. This chain's CDR3 is CASSREERGVNEQFF. CDR3 nucleotides: TGTGCCAGCAGCCGCGAAGAGCGGGGGGTCAATGAGCAGTTCTTC.

This clonotype showed up just a few times. The V and J genes are TRBV7-2 and TRBJ2-5, with 10 bases fitting TRBD1. The length of the CDR3 is 15 residues. Germline values: CDR1 SGHTA, CDR2 FQGNSA. V was clipped by 5 bases and J by 5 bases; unmatched bases: 8. Written as DNA, the CDR3 is TGTGCCAGCAGCAGAGACAGGGGGCGCAGGGAGACCCAGTACTTC. Its protein product is CASSRDRGRRETQYF.

This chain uses TRBV20-1 with TRBJ2-7, with D possibly being TRBD1 or TRBD2 (5 bases each). The CDR3 spans 13 residues. Looked up from germline, CDR1 is DFQATT and CDR2 is SNEGSKA (reference sequence). As DNA, the CDR3 is TGCAGGCACCGGGACGGGGAGTCCTACGAGCAGTACTTC. This sequence encodes CRHRDGESYEQYF.